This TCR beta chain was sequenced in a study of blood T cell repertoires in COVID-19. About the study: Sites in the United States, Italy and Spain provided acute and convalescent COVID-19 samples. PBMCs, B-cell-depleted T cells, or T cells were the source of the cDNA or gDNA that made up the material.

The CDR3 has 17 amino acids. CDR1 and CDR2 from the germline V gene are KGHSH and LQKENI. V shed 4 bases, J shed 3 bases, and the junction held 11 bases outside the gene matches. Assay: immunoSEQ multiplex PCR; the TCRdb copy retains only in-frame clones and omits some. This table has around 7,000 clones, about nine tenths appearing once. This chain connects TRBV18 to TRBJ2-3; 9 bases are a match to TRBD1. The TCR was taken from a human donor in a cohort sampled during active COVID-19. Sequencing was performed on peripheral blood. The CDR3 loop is CASSQYTRTGATDTQYF. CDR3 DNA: TGTGCCAGCTCACAATACACCAGGACAGGGGCTACAGATACGCAGTATTTT.